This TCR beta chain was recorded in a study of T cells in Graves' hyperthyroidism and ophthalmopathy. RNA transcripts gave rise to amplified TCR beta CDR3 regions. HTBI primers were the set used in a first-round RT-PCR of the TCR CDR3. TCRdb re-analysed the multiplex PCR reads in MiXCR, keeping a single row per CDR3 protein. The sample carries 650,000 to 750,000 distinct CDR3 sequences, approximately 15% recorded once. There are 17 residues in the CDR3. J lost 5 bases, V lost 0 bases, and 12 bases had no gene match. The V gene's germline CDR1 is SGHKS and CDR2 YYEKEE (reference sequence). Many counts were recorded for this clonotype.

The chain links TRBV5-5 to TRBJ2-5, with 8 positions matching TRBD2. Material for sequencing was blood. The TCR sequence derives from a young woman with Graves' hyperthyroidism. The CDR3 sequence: CASSLGLAGRTRETQYF. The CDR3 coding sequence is TGTGCCAGCAGCTTGGGTCTAGCGGGTCGGACGAGGGAGACCCAGTACTTC.